These T cell receptor beta chains were read from a single sample in a study of cytomegalovirus exposure and HLA in healthy donors. Assay used: immunoSEQ multiplex PCR; TCRdb lists only in-frame clones, some missing. The table lists 150,000 to 200,000 clones, about 81% of them singletons. Sequencing was done on a sample of PBMCs. All receptors derive from a girl between 5 and 17 years old in good health and CMV-seropositive. CDR3s include the opening cysteine and the closing phenylalanine or tryptophan. The D gene is left open where the match is weak. The size field is filled for only some rows; it gives once, few, many or a size class.

D	size	J	V	CDR3	DNA
TRBD1	NA	TRBJ1-3	TRBV10-2	CASRRQGNGNTIYF	TGCGCCAGCAGACGACAGGGGAATGGAAACACCATATATTTT
TRBD1	NA	TRBJ2-2	TRBV7-7	CASSGQGATGELFF	TGTGCTAGCAGCGGGCAGGGGGCCACCGGGGAGCTGTTTTTT
NA	NA	TRBJ1-2	TRBV5-4	CASSHRAMDYGYTF	TGTGCCAGCAGCCACAGGGCTATGGACTATGGCTACACCTTC
NA	NA	TRBJ1-2	TRBV5-1	CASSLQLGEGYGYTF	TGCGCCAGCAGCTTACAGCTAGGGGAGGGCTATGGCTACACCTTC
TRBD2	NA	TRBJ2-1	TRBV7-9	CATPGLAGSSSYNEQFF	TGTGCCACCCCGGGACTAGCGGGATCGAGCTCCTACAATGAGCAGTTCTTC
TRBD2	NA	TRBJ2-7	TRBV6-6	CASSYSGTSVYEQYF	TGTGCCAGCAGTTACTCCGGGACTAGCGTCTACGAGCAGTACTTC
NA	NA	TRBJ2-1	TRBV6-1	CASRTSGYNEQFF	TGTGCCAGCAGGACCTCAGGGTACAATGAGCAGTTCTTC
TRBD1	NA	TRBJ1-2	TRBV5-5	CASSSWTGVGGYTF	TGTGCCAGCAGCTCCTGGACAGGGGTAGGTGGCTACACCTTC
TRBD1	NA	TRBJ2-5	TRBV7-9	CASSSRTGQETQYF	TGTGCCAGCAGCTCAAGGACAGGGCAAGAGACCCAGTACTTC
TRBD1	NA	TRBJ1-1	TRBV6-1	CASTNRGRNTEAFF	TGTGCCAGCACTAACAGGGGGAGGAACACTGAAGCTTTCTTT
TRBD1	once	TRBJ2-7	TRBV11-2	CASSSWGQEEEQYF	TGTGCCAGCAGCTCTTGGGGACAGGAAGAAGAGCAGTACTTC
NA	NA	TRBJ2-3	TRBV30	CAGGPSDTQYF	TGTGCGGGGGGGCCATCAGATACGCAGTATTTT
NA	NA	TRBJ2-1	TRBV9	CASRREYNEQFF	TGTGCCAGCAGAAGGGAGTACAATGAGCAGTTCTTC
TRBD1	NA	TRBJ1-1	TRBV5-6	CASSPRTGQLAFF	TGTGCCAGCAGCCCGAGGACAGGCCAGCTGGCTTTCTTT
TRBD1	NA	TRBJ1-1	TRBV9	CASSKRDRRNTEAFF	TGTGCCAGCAGCAAACGGGACAGGAGGAACACTGAAGCTTTCTTT
TRBD1	NA	TRBJ2-7	TRBV5-1	CASSRDRVYEQYF	TGCGCCAGCAGCAGGGACAGGGTTTACGAGCAGTACTTC
TRBD2	NA	TRBJ2-7	TRBV29-1	CSVVKRDGSYEQYF	TGCAGCGTTGTTAAGCGGGACGGCTCCTACGAGCAGTACTTC
TRBD1	NA	TRBJ1-6	TRBV2	CASSVDRVGNSPLHF	TGTGCCAGCAGTGTTGACAGGGTGGGTAATTCACCCCTCCACTTT
NA	few	TRBJ1-1	TRBV29-1	CSVETDEAFF	TGCAGCGTAGAGACAGATGAAGCTTTCTTT
NA	NA	TRBJ2-3	TRBV2	CASSGPGERVTSGVRPDTQYF	TGTGCCAGCAGTGGACCGGGGGAGCGGGTTACAAGTGGGGTGAGGCCGGATACGCAGTATTTT
TRBD2	NA	TRBJ2-6	TRBV5-6	CASSWDYFRSGANVLTF	TGTGCCAGCAGCTGGGACTATTTCCGCTCTGGGGCCAACGTCCTGACTTTC
NA	once	TRBJ2-5	TRBV28	CASSTTRGLKTQYF	TGTGCCAGCAGCACTACCAGGGGTCTCAAGACCCAGTACTTC
TRBD2	NA	TRBJ2-3	TRBV10-3	CAIRPGLAGGPADTQYF	TGTGCCATCAGGCCGGGACTAGCGGGGGGGCCGGCAGATACGCAGTATTTT
TRBD1	NA	TRBJ1-5	TRBV7-4	CASSFSPGQGYSNQPQHF	TGTGCCAGCAGCTTCTCACCGGGACAGGGGTATAGCAATCAGCCCCAGCATTTT
NA	NA	TRBJ2-5	TRBV29-1	CSVFGETQYF	TGCAGCGTTTTCGGGGAGACCCAGTACTTC
TRBD2	NA	TRBJ2-5	TRBV5-1	CASSLGLAGDQETQYF	TGCGCCAGCAGCTTGGGGCTAGCGGGGGACCAAGAGACCCAGTACTTC
NA	once	TRBJ2-6	TRBV4-1	CASSQDIRANVLTF	TGCGCCAGCAGCCAAGATATCCGGGCCAACGTCCTGACTTTC
NA	NA	TRBJ1-1	TRBV5-4	CASSYDRNTEAFF	TGTGCCAGCAGCTATGACAGGAACACTGAAGCTTTCTTT
TRBD1	few	TRBJ1-5	TRBV28	CASSPLGDGTGGFSNQPQHF	TGTGCCAGCAGTCCCCTGGGGGACGGGACAGGGGGATTTAGCAATCAGCCCCAGCATTTT
NA	NA	TRBJ2-7	TRBV7-2	CASSRDRHSSYEQYF	TGTGCCAGCAGTAGAGACAGACACAGCTCCTACGAGCAGTACTTC
TRBD2	once	TRBJ2-1	TRBV5-4	CASSSSGRLIEQFF	TGTGCCAGCAGCTCTAGCGGGAGATTGATTGAGCAGTTCTTC
TRBD2	NA	TRBJ2-1	TRBV5-6	CASSHRRLAGNEQFF	TGTGCCAGCAGCCATAGGAGACTAGCGGGTAATGAGCAGTTCTTC
NA	NA	TRBJ2-7	TRBV28	CASSQAVFGQSSYEQYF	TGTGCCAGCAGCCAAGCGGTTTTCGGGCAGAGCTCCTACGAGCAGTACTTC
TRBD1	NA	TRBJ1-5	TRBV30	CAWSEGDRAGQPQHF	TGTGCCTGGAGCGAGGGGGACAGGGCTGGTCAGCCCCAGCATTTT
NA	few	TRBJ1-4	TRBV4-3	CASSQVGGGEKLFF	TGCGCCAGCAGCCAAGTCGGCGGGGGGGAAAAACTGTTTTTT
NA	NA	TRBJ1-1	TRBV12-5	CASGLVMGQNTEAFF	NA
NA	NA	TRBJ2-4	TRBV27	CASSLTAKRGSKNIQYF	TGTGCCAGCAGTTTAACGGCGAAACGGGGGTCCAAAAACATTCAGTACTTC
TRBD1	NA	TRBJ2-5	TRBV27	CASSPRTGLQETQYF	TGTGCCAGCAGTCCCCGGACAGGGCTCCAGGAGACCCAGTACTTC